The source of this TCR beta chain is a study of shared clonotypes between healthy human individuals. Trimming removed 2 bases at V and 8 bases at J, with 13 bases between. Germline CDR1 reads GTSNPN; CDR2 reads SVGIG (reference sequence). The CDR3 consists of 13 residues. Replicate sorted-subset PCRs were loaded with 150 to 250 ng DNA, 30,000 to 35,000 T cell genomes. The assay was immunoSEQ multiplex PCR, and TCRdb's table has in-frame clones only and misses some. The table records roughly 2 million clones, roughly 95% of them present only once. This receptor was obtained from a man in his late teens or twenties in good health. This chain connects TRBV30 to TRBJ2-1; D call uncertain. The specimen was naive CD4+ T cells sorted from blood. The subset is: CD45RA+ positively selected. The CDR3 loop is CAWSKGASDEQFF. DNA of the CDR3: TGTGCCTGGAGTAAGGGCGCAAGCGATGAGCAGTTCTTC.